The sequence of this T cell receptor beta chain was determined in a study of T cell changes during pregnancy in multiple sclerosis. V shed 4 bases, J shed 5 bases, and the junction held 5 bases outside the gene matches. The germline V gene has CDR1 SGHRS and CDR2 YFSETQ. The CDR3 extends over 15 amino acids. Generated by immunoSEQ multiplex PCR, the TCRdb table keeps only in-frame clones and is missing some. The sample comprises about 80,000 clones, approximately 90% of which are singletons, and about 2.8% rests with the top ten. The source material was peripheral blood, sampled before pregnancy. This TCR was sampled from a female donor with multiple sclerosis, enrolled in a pregnancy study. V and J are TRBV5-1 and TRBJ2-7; 14 bases fit TRBD2. The CDR3 bases are TGCGCCAGCAGCGTGACTAGCGGGAGGGCCCACGAGCAGTACTTC. Translated, it gives CASSVTSGRAHEQYF.